This TCR beta chain appears in the sequencing data of a study of CD8+ T cells in alopecia areata. Study overall: Patients received oral tofacitinib, 5 to 10 mg twice daily, for moderate-to-severe alopecia areata. Notes on the study in general: Many expanded lesional clones persisted in scalp and blood during tofacitinib.

Treatment of the sample: oral pan-JAK inhibitor, 5-10 mg twice daily. Researchers took lesional scalp punch biopsies and peripheral blood from people who were alopecia areata patients. A remark on this clone: Its antigen is not identified.

RNA was isolated and reverse transcribed to cDNA, the sequencing template. Here immunoSEQ multiplex PCR was the method, and the copy in TCRdb shows in-frame clones only, minus some. Of 3,900 or so clones listed, 70% are singletons. The receptor was derived from a human donor with alopecia areata. Material: skin, obtained at week 24, from a patient treated with tofacitinib.

The CDR3 is CAWETPGVTYEQYF. CDR3 sequence (DNA): TGTGCCTGGGAAACCCCCGGGGTTACCTACGAGCAGTACTTC. J is TRBJ2-7 and V is TRBV30, with D tentatively TRBD2 (5 bases). The CDR3 runs to 14 residues. V shed 5 bases and J shed 2 bases, with 16 bases lying between them. Germline V gene lookup returns CDR1 GTSNPN and CDR2 SVGIG (reference sequence). Drawing the rest from reference TRBV30 and TRBJ2-7, the complete variable domain is SQTIHQWPATLVQPVGSPLSLECTVEGTSNPNLYWYRQAAGRGLQLLFYSVGIGQISSEVPQNLSASRPQDRQFILSSKKLLLSDSGFYLCAWETPGVTYEQYFGPGTRLTVT.